The next 32 T cell receptor beta chains were all read from a single sample in a study of pediatric ulcerative colitis. The table came from immunoSEQ multiplex PCR; TCRdb's copy has only in-frame clones and leaves some out. The sample includes around 4,600 clones, about 92% of them seen just once. Specimen: blood. The receptors were gathered from a boy between 10 and 17 years old who was a control in a study of pediatric ulcerative colitis.

The CDR3 loop reads CSVGTSGPSYEQYF. The DNA of the CDR3 is TGCAGCGTCGGGACTAGCGGCCCTTCCTACGAGCAGTACTTC. The rearrangement links TRBV29-1 to TRBJ2-7, with 11 bases identical to TRBD2. CDR3 size: 14 residues. The junction had 5 bases not matched to a gene; V was cut back by 6 bases and J by 1 base. Per germline, CDR1 SQVTM and CDR2 ANQGSEA.

This chain joins TRBV10-1 and TRBJ2-3; D is unclear. Germline V gene lookup returns CDR1 WNHNN and CDR2 SYGVQD (reference sequence). CDR3 length: 11 amino acids. Trimming took 8 bases from V and 2 from J, leaving 5 bases between them. The DNA for the CDR3 is TGCGCCAGCGAGTCCACAGATACGCAGTATTTT. It yields the protein CASESTDTQYF.

The chain employs TRBV21-1 and TRBJ2-7. TRBV21-1 is listed as a pseudogene. The CDR3 extends over 18 amino acids. CDR3 loop: CASSPITLSGGGGNEQYV. As DNA, the CDR3 is TGTGCCAGCAGCCCGATCACCCTATCAGGGGGGGGTGGGAACGAGCAGTACGTC.

The chain uses TRBV9 and TRBJ2-1; 7 bases are shared with TRBD2. There are 17 residues in the CDR3. Trimming removed 0 bases from V and 3 bases from J; junction bases left unmatched: 9. Germline V gene sequence: CDR1 SGDLS, CDR2 YYNGEE. CDR3 region: CASSVGGVVAGYNEQFF. CDR3 sequence (DNA): TGTGCCAGCAGCGTAGGCGGGGTGGTAGCGGGCTACAATGAGCAGTTCTTC.

The chain recombines TRBV19 with TRBJ2-5, with D uncertain. This CDR3 contains 13 residues. Trimming shortened V by 2 bases and J by 2 bases, and 6 bases separated the two germline ends. The germline CDR1 and CDR2 sequences are LNHDA and SQIVND (reference sequence). The CDR3 bases are TGTGCCAGTAGTATAAACAGTCAAGAGACCCAGTACTTC. This translates into CASSINSQETQYF.

This chain uses TRBV4-2 with TRBJ2-1, with 16 bases identical to TRBD2. Germline CDR1 LGHNA, CDR2 YNFKEQ. The CDR3 consists of 21 residues. V dropped 0 bases and J dropped 0; count of bases not matched to a gene: 8. The CDR3 nucleotides are TGTGCCAGCAGCCAAGACAAATGGGGACTAGCGGGAGGGAGCTCCTACAATGAGCAGTTCTTC. Protein: CASSQDKWGLAGGSSYNEQFF.

CDR3 amino acids: CASSEGQLRPYEQYF. DNA of the CDR3: TGCGCCAGCAGCGAAGGACAGTTACGACCCTACGAGCAGTACTTC. The chain is built from TRBV5-1 and TRBJ2-7; the D gene is possibly TRBD1 (6 bases). The CDR3 has 15 residues. Germline V gives CDR1 SGHRS, CDR2 YFSETQ. The V and J ends lost 4 bases and 2 bases respectively, with 16 bases between them.

V usage is TRBV5-6 and J usage is TRBJ2-1; 12 bases align to TRBD2. V gave up 0 bases and J gave up 8 bases; unmatched junction bases: 3. The CDR3 is made up of 15 amino acids. Germline values: CDR1 SGHDT, CDR2 YYEEEE. CDR3 DNA: TGTGCCAGCAGCTTGGGCCTAGCGGGAGGGGATGAGCAGTTCTTC. Its translation is CASSLGLAGGDEQFF.

The CDR3 region has the DNA TGTGCCAGCAGTCAGGACAGTTATGGCTACACCTTC. Its translation is CASSQDSYGYTF. The chain uses TRBV14 and TRBJ1-2, with a tentative D call TRBD1 (6 bases). Germline CDR1 SGHDN, CDR2 FVKESK. V was cut by 6 bases and J by 5 bases, with 10 bases left in between. This CDR3 has 12 residues.

The chain combines TRBV5-1 with TRBJ1-5, with D perhaps matching TRBD1 (5 bases). The CDR3 length is 15 residues. Looked up from germline, CDR1 is SGHRS and CDR2 is YFSETQ. The germline V and J ends were trimmed by 2 bases and 3 bases, with 12 bases remaining between them. CDR3 in DNA: TGCGCCAGCAGCTTTGGAGGGGCGATCAATCAGCCCCAGCATTTT. Its protein product is CASSFGGAINQPQHF. Variable domain in full (rest from reference TRBV5-1 and TRBJ1-5): KAGVTQTPRYLIKTRGQQVTLSCSPISGHRSVSWYQQTPGQGLQFLFEYFSETQRNKGNFPGRFSGRQFSNSRSEMNVSTLELGDSALYLCASSFGGAINQPQHFGDGTRLSIL.

The genes are TRBV5-1 and TRBJ1-4; TRBD1 matches at 7 bases. The germline CDR1 and CDR2 sequences are SGHRS and YFSETQ. This CDR3 comprises 17 residues. After removal of 0 bases from V and 8 bases from J, the junction contained 13 bases not matched to a gene. The CDR3 region has the DNA TGCGCCAGCAGCTTGGGGGTTACAGGGGATAGAGGCGAAAAACTGTTTTTT. This sequence encodes CASSLGVTGDRGEKLFF. Combining the CDR3 with reference TRBV5-1 and TRBJ1-4 gives the whole variable domain KAGVTQTPRYLIKTRGQQVTLSCSPISGHRSVSWYQQTPGQGLQFLFEYFSETQRNKGNFPGRFSGRQFSNSRSEMNVSTLELGDSALYLCASSLGVTGDRGEKLFFGSGTQLSVL.

Comment on this clone: One junction end disagrees with the germline gene, perhaps due to a read error. The chain recombines TRBV7-7 with TRBJ2-7, with TRBD1 matching over 9 bases. The CDR3 length is 15 residues. Looked up from germline, CDR1 is SSHAT and CDR2 is FNYEAQ (reference sequence). CDR3 sequence: CASSAGPGQGYEQYF. DNA of the CDR3: TGTGCTAGCAGCGCGGGGCCGGGACAGGGCTACGAGCAGTACTTC.

The J gene is TRBJ1-1, the V gene TRBV30; the D gene is possibly TRBD1 (5 bases). The CDR3 runs to 13 residues. CDR1 is GTSNPN, CDR2 SVGIG, per germline (reference sequence). Between the trimmed V and J ends, which lost 3 bases and 1 base, there was a span of 9 bases. Here the CDR3 DNA reads TGTGCCTGGAGCCCTCAGGGGAACACTGAAGCTTTCTTT. It translates to CAWSPQGNTEAFF. The full variable domain, with the rest looked up from reference TRBV30 and TRBJ1-1, is SQTIHQWPATLVQPVGSPLSLECTVEGTSNPNLYWYRQAAGRGLQLLFYSVGIGQISSEVPQNLSASRPQDRQFILSSKKLLLSDSGFYLCAWSPQGNTEAFFGQGTRLTVV.

The chain uses TRBV29-1 and TRBJ1-1; D call uncertain. There are 11 residues in the CDR3. Germline V gene sequence: CDR1 SQVTM, CDR2 ANQGSEA. Trimming left V 5 bases short and J 1 base short, with 5 bases between. The CDR3 sequence: CSVSGNTEAFF. The CDR3 bases are TGCAGCGTTTCCGGGAACACTGAAGCTTTCTTT.

CDR3 in amino acids: CAWVGQVRAFF. CDR3 bases: TGTGCCTGGGTTGGACAGGTACGAGCTTTCTTT. V and J are TRBV30 and TRBJ1-1, with 7 bases lining up with TRBD1. CDR3 length: 11 amino acids. Germline lookup yields CDR1 GTSNPN and CDR2 SVGIG (reference sequence). The ends lost 5 bases at V and 10 bases at J; junction bases unmatched: 7.

The chain joins TRBV6-1 to TRBJ2-3, with TRBD2 matching 8 bases. The V gene end was trimmed by 5 bases and the J gene end by 5 bases; junction bases not matched to a gene: 9. The length of the CDR3 is 15 residues. Germline V gives CDR1 MNHNS, CDR2 SASEGT. CDR3 amino acids: CASSTQAGEVDTQYF. CDR3 bases: TGTGCCAGCAGTACCCAAGCGGGAGAGGTAGATACGCAGTATTTT.

The rearrangement uses TRBV11-2 and TRBJ1-2; D remains ambiguous. The V end lost 1 base, the J end lost 1 base, and 7 bases lay between the germline ends. The length of the CDR3 is 14 residues. Germline V lookup: CDR1 SGHAT, CDR2 FQNNGV. CDR3 protein: CASSLVAVNYGYTF. For the CDR3, the DNA is TGTGCCAGCAGCTTAGTGGCAGTTAACTATGGCTACACCTTC.

The genes are TRBV19 and TRBJ2-2, with a weak D call TRBD2 (6 bases). CDR1 and CDR2 from the germline V gene are LNHDA and SQIVND (reference sequence). V shed 7 bases and J shed 2 bases, with 14 bases lying between them. The CDR3 length is 15 residues. The CDR3 DNA sequence: TGTGCCAGTACCCTGGGAGGACTCAACACCGGGGAGCTGTTTTTT. This gives the protein CASTLGGLNTGELFF.

The table lists this clone with a count of one. The chain recombines TRBV6-1 with TRBJ2-5, with a possible D match to TRBD2 (6 bases). V was trimmed by 4 bases and J by 2 bases, leaving 8 bases between them. There are 13 residues in the CDR3. The V gene's germline CDR1 is MNHNS and CDR2 SASEGT. DNA of the CDR3: TGTGCCAGCAGTGGCGGGATACAAGAGACCCAGTACTTC. Translated, it gives CASSGGIQETQYF.

The chain carries TRBV6-6 and TRBJ1-2; D not certain. The CDR3 is 14 residues long. The V end was cut by 6 bases, the J end by 5 bases, with 16 bases between. Germline V gene data show CDR1 as MNHNY and CDR2 as SVGAGI (reference sequence). The chain's CDR3 is CASSPPGLTYGYTF. In DNA form, the CDR3 reads TGTGCCAGCAGCCCGCCAGGACTGACTTATGGCTACACCTTC.

This sequence joins TRBV14 and TRBJ2-3; D assignment may be TRBD1 or TRBD2 (6 bases each). The CDR3 spans 16 residues. CDR1 is SGHDN, CDR2 FVKESK, per germline. The V and J ends lost 6 bases and 3 bases respectively, with 19 bases between them. In DNA, the CDR3 is TGTGCCAGCAGTCCGATAGGGGGGAGTCCGACAGATACGCAGTATTTT. Translation: CASSPIGGSPTDTQYF.

The chain has TRBV19 and TRBJ1-4; TRBD1 matches 7 bases. This CDR3 is 14 amino acids long. V gave up 7 bases and J gave up 6 bases; unmatched junction bases: 8. Germline V gene data show CDR1 as LNHDA and CDR2 as SQIVND (reference sequence). The CDR3, as DNA: TGTGCCAGTACCCTGACAGGGCCATATGAAAAACTGTTTTTT. The encoded protein is CASTLTGPYEKLFF.

The chain is built from TRBV5-8 and TRBJ1-5, with D maybe TRBD1 (5 bases). The CDR3 contains 16 residues. The ends were cut back, 4 bases at V and 6 bases at J, with 20 bases in the middle. The germline gives CDR1 SGHTS, CDR2 YDEGEE. This chain's CDR3 is CASSLGSWGGGQPQHF. Written as DNA, the CDR3 is TGTGCCAGCAGCCTGGGATCTTGGGGCGGGGGTCAGCCCCAGCATTTT.

This chain uses TRBV5-1 with TRBJ2-1; TRBD2 matches 8 bases. The germline V gene encodes CDR1 SGHRS and CDR2 YFSETQ. J was trimmed by 5 bases and V by 6 bases; bases with no gene match: 10. The CDR3 runs 15 residues. The DNA for the CDR3 is TGCGCCAGCACTTCGCTAGCGGGTATCGACAATGAGCAGTTCTTC. This codes for CASTSLAGIDNEQFF.

The sample holds a few counts of this clone. As DNA, the CDR3 is TGTGCCAGCAGCCAAACAGGGAACACTGAAGCTTTCTTT. Amino acid sequence: CASSQTGNTEAFF. This rearrangement joins TRBV4-2 to TRBJ1-1; D is possibly TRBD1 (5 bases). The germline V gene has CDR1 LGHNA and CDR2 YNFKEQ. V was pared by 2 bases and J by 1 base, with 5 bases between. This CDR3 contains 13 residues.

The chain joins TRBV30 to TRBJ1-2, with a weak D call TRBD1 (5 bases). The length of the CDR3 is 13 residues. V lost 0 bases and J lost 3, with 8 bases in between. Looked up from germline, CDR1 is GTSNPN and CDR2 is SVGIG (reference sequence). The CDR3 bases are TGTGCCTGGAGTGTAAGGGGAGACTATGGCTACACCTTC. The encoded protein is CAWSVRGDYGYTF. Looking up the rest from reference TRBV30 and TRBJ1-2 gives the full variable domain: SQTIHQWPATLVQPVGSPLSLECTVEGTSNPNLYWYRQAAGRGLQLLFYSVGIGQISSEVPQNLSASRPQDRQFILSSKKLLLSDSGFYLCAWSVRGDYGYTFGSGTRLTVV.

The rearrangement uses TRBV11-2 and TRBJ2-1, with TRBD2 matching over 15 bases. V lost 1 base to trimming and J lost 4 bases; unmatched junction nucleotides: 5. The CDR3 is 18 residues long. The germline CDR1 and CDR2 sequences are SGHAT and FQNNGV. In DNA form, the CDR3 reads TGTGCCAGCAGCTTAGGGGGGACTAGCGGGAGGCCTTACAATGAGCAGTTCTTC. This translates into CASSLGGTSGRPYNEQFF. Full variable domain (missing parts from reference TRBV11-2 and TRBJ2-1): EAGVAQSPRYKIIEKRQSVAFWCNPISGHATLYWYQQILGQGPKLLIQFQNNGVVDDSQLPKDRFSAERLKGVDSTLKIQPAKLEDSAVYLCASSLGGTSGRPYNEQFFGPGTRLTVL.

The gene calls are TRBV5-1 and TRBJ2-5; D gene ambiguous. V lost 4 bases, J lost 5 bases, and 15 bases lay in between. Germline CDR1 and CDR2: SGHRS and YFSETQ. The CDR3 covers 14 residues. As DNA, the CDR3 is TGCGCCAGCAGCCCGCCAGCCCGTTGGGAGACCCAGTACTTC. Its translation: CASSPPARWETQYF.

The V and J genes are TRBV28 and TRBJ2-3; D is ambiguous. Trimming cost V 4 bases and J 1 base, with 9 bases left between them. From germline, CDR1 is MDHEN and CDR2 SYDVKM. The CDR3 runs to 14 residues. CDR3 DNA: TGTGCCAGCAGTTCCCCGGGCCGCACAGATACGCAGTATTTT. Amino acid sequence: CASSSPGRTDTQYF.

This chain uses TRBV27 with TRBJ2-7, with 12 bases lining up with TRBD2. Looked up from germline, CDR1 is MNHEY and CDR2 is SMNVEV (reference sequence). With 7 bases clipped from V and 4 bases from J, the junction kept 8 bases outside the gene matches. This CDR3 has 15 residues. The CDR3: CASTDLAGGEYEQYF. CDR3 sequence (DNA): TGTGCCAGCACCGATCTAGCGGGAGGGGAATACGAGCAGTACTTC.

The chain carries TRBV6-4 and TRBJ2-1; perhaps D is TRBD1 or TRBD2 (6 bases each). The V and J ends lost 8 bases and 0 bases respectively, with 14 bases between them. The length of the CDR3 is 15 residues. Germline loops: CDR1 MRHNA, CDR2 SNTAGT. The CDR3: CASSQGGSSYNEQFF. The DNA of the CDR3 is TGTGCCAGCTCCCAAGGGGGGAGCTCCTACAATGAGCAGTTCTTC.

V is TRBV9 and J is TRBJ2-1; 11 nucleotides align to TRBD2. This CDR3 spans 16 amino acids. Losses at the gene ends were 4 bases for V and 6 bases for J; bases not matched to a gene: 9. Germline CDR1 SGDLS, CDR2 YYNGEE. The CDR3 loop is CASSPLAGDSRNEQFF. The DNA of the CDR3 is TGTGCCAGCAGCCCACTAGCGGGAGATAGTCGCAATGAGCAGTTCTTC.